This TCR beta chain was captured by sequencing in a study of T cells after yellow fever vaccination (dated by TCRdb to the late 2010s). Regarding the complete study: The SMART-Seq v4 Ultra Low Input RNA kit was used to prepare libraries from fractions with low cell numbers. Bulk PBMC replicates and cell subsets were isolated from blood drawn at multiple timepoints before and after both primary and secondary immunization. To track T-cell clones before and after primary and booster YFV17D yellow fever vaccination, bulk TCR alpha and beta repertoires were sequenced longitudinally. The cohort comprised two healthy male donors, one aged 18 to 30 and one aged 30 to 40 years. On the study overall, not on this receptor specifically: Because the study included only a couple of donors, the extent to which the findings can be generalized is limited. Compared with the primary T-cell response, the secondary T-cell response was weaker but faster, peaking on day 5 rather than day 15. Most clones expanded after primary vaccination (approximately 97% of CD4 and 88% of CD8) were re-detected after the booster, suggesting that broad memory maintenance occurred. A small share of clonotypes was detected in both CD4 and CD8 compartments, with the overlap likely arising from convergent recombination. Because abundant contaminating clonotypes from the bulk population could be contained in FACS-sorted repertoires, computational filtering was required.

The label giving this sample's treatment or condition can be read as: live attenuated yellow fever vaccine strain. At every blood-draw timepoint, two biological replicates of bulk PBMCs were collected. A standard Ficoll-Paque protocol was used to isolate PBMCs from peripheral blood. RNA was extracted with TriZol from bulk PBMCs, CD4 and CD8 fractions, and dextramer-positive and dextramer-negative fractions. Its CDR3 holds 14 amino acids, cysteine through phenylalanine. The DNA shown is the 42-base CDR3, in frame from base 1. Between the V and J ends, shortened by 6 bases and 0 bases respectively, the junction contains 11 bases. The sample holds a few counts of this clonotype. Its antigen is not yet known. The input lacks base qualities; no much larger clone sits a single base away. TCR cDNA was made using 5'RACE template switching, a step that added a universal primer site and unique molecular identifiers. Priming for cDNA synthesis came from both the TCR alpha and TCR beta constant segments. Libraries were amplified in two PCR steps, with sample barcodes and sequencing adapters added in the second step. Libraries were sequenced on Illumina HiSeq 2500 (2x100 bp) or NovaSeq (2x150 bp). On the study's bioinformatics: Reads were demultiplexed and collapsed into UMI consensus sequences with MIGEC, and V(D)J alignment was performed with MiXCR. Using edgeR on replicate PBMC samples, clonotypes were called vaccine-responding if FDR was below 0.01 and the log2 fold change was above 5 up to day 15. Each bulk clonotype received a CD4 or CD8 identity based on whether the sequenced CD4 or CD8 repertoire contained that clonotype at higher abundance. TCRdb reworked the public reads: Q25 trimming with fastp, MiXCR clone assembly, productive beta chains retained. Each record represents a unique CDR3 protein, reported with the most common genes and DNA among its rows. The V and J calls follow TCRdb's processing rather than the paper's. The sample profile shows about 630,000 distinct CDR3 sequences; approximately 13% of them were found once. The top ten hold about 15% of the sample.

The chain joins TRBV12-3 or TRBV12-4 to TRBJ2-5; no D segment can be confidently identified. The sample in question was PBMCs, obtained on the day of the yellow fever booster vaccination. This TCR derives from a man in his thirties or forties who received the YFV17D yellow fever vaccine. The CDR3 protein is CASSPPANQETQYF. In nucleotides, the sequence is TGTGCCAGCAGCCCTCCGGCCAACCAAGAGACCCAGTACTTC.